This passage covers 18 T cell receptor beta chains from one sample sequenced in a study of T cells in Graves' hyperthyroidism and ophthalmopathy. RNA transcripts yielded amplified TCR beta CDR3 regions. TCR CDR3 underwent first-round RT-PCR with the HTBI primer set. MiXCR was run by TCRdb on the multiplex PCR reads, yielding one entry per CDR3 protein. Among approximately 610,000 distinct CDR3 sequences, roughly 14% were seen once, and the ten largest hold roughly 4.3%. Sequenced: blood. The receptors originated from a middle-aged woman with Graves' ophthalmopathy.

The V and J genes are TRBV29-1 and TRBJ2-5; D is undetermined. Trimming pared 4 bases from V and 1 base from J, leaving 19 bases between. The CDR3 consists of 16 residues. Germline values: CDR1 SQVTM, CDR2 ANQGSEA. CDR3 in amino acids: CSVVGSFSTSQETQYF. CDR3 sequence (DNA): TGCAGCGTTGTTGGATCCTTTAGCACCTCCCAAGAGACCCAGTACTTC.

The table lists this clonotype with many counts. A much larger clone differs from this one at a single base, so this may be a read error. The V call is TRBV2, the J call TRBJ2-5, with 12 bases identical to TRBD2. Trimming took 1 base from V and 9 from J; bases not matched to a gene: 6. The length of the CDR3 is 15 residues. Germline values: CDR1 SNHLY, CDR2 FYNNEI. CDR3 amino acids: CASSEGTSGMEAQYF. The CDR3 nucleotides are TGTGCCAGCAGTGAAGGGACTAGCGGGATGGAGGCCCAGTACTTC.

This clonotype has ten or more counts. The chain has TRBV7-9 and TRBJ1-2; perhaps TRBD1 as D (6 bases). The CDR3 length is 14 residues. Germline lookup yields CDR1 SEHNR and CDR2 FQNEAQ (reference sequence). V lost 0 bases and J lost 5, with 10 bases in between. CDR3 sequence (DNA): TGTGCCAGCAGCTTAGCCGGGGGGCAGTATGGCTACACCTTC. It codes for CASSLAGGQYGYTF. Using reference TRBV7-9 and TRBJ1-2 for the parts outside the CDR3, the full variable domain is DTGVSQNPRHKITKRGQNVTFRCDPISEHNRLYWYRQTLGQGPEFLTYFQNEAQLEKSRLLSDRFSAERPKGSFSTLEIQRTEQGDSAMYLCASSLAGGQYGYTFGSGTRLTVV.

The sample holds many counts of this clonotype. The chain combines TRBV28 with TRBJ1-1; D unresolved. V was trimmed by 2 bases and J by 3 bases, leaving 4 bases between them. The CDR3 loop spans 12 amino acids. CDR1 is MDHEN, CDR2 SYDVKM, per germline. Written as DNA, the CDR3 is TGTGCCAGCAGTTTAACCCACACTGAAGCTTTCTTT. This codes for CASSLTHTEAFF.

The rearrangement links TRBV29-1 to TRBJ2-7, with 7 bases matching TRBD1. CDR1 is SQVTM, CDR2 ANQGSEA, per germline. CDR3 size: 13 residues. V was clipped by 7 bases and J by 0 bases; unmatched bases: 6. Here the CDR3 reads CSAKDRSSYEQYF. In DNA form, the CDR3 reads TGCAGCGCCAAGGACAGGAGCTCCTACGAGCAGTACTTC.

This clonotype was seen ten or more times. The chain couples TRBV11-2 to TRBJ1-5, with D possibly matching TRBD1 (5 bases). Trimming cost V 0 bases and J 0 bases, with 6 bases left between them. Looked up from germline, CDR1 is SGHAT and CDR2 is FQNNGV. The CDR3 extends over 15 amino acids. The CDR3 DNA is TGTGCCAGCAGCTTAGAGGGGGATAGCAATCAGCCCCAGCATTTT. Encoded protein: CASSLEGDSNQPQHF.

Many counts were recorded for this clonotype. V gene TRBV7-9 combines with J gene TRBJ1-1; D call uncertain. Trimming stripped 4 bases from V and 6 bases from J, with 9 bases between. CDR3 length: 12 amino acids. The germline V gene encodes CDR1 SEHNR and CDR2 FQNEAQ (reference sequence). CDR3 DNA sequence: TGTGCCAGCAGCTCGCGAGCCCCTGAAGCTTTCTTT. Translation gives CASSSRAPEAFF. The full variable domain, rest sourced from reference TRBV7-9 and TRBJ1-1, is DTGVSQNPRHKITKRGQNVTFRCDPISEHNRLYWYRQTLGQGPEFLTYFQNEAQLEKSRLLSDRFSAERPKGSFSTLEIQRTEQGDSAMYLCASSSRAPEAFFGQGTRLTVV.

This clonotype was detected ten times or more. V is TRBV29-1 and J is TRBJ2-7, with D tentatively TRBD1 (5 bases). The germline CDR1 and CDR2 sequences are SQVTM and ANQGSEA. The CDR3 totals 13 residues. Trimming left V 4 bases short and J 0 bases short, with 10 bases between. CDR3 nucleotides: TGCAGCGTTGTGGGGCAGGCCTCCTACGAGCAGTACTTC. Encoded protein: CSVVGQASYEQYF.

This clonotype occurred many times. The V and J genes are TRBV12-3 or TRBV12-4 and TRBJ2-6; TRBD1 is a possible D gene (5 bases). Trimming shortened V by 6 bases and J by 0 bases, and 12 bases separated the two germline ends. The CDR3 has 16 residues. The DNA of the CDR3 is TGTGCCAGCAGAACAGGACAAGGCTCTGGGGCCAACGTCCTGACTTTC. It specifies CASRTGQGSGANVLTF.

This clonotype was found a few times. This rearrangement joins TRBV5-5 to TRBJ2-2, with a tentative D call TRBD2 (6 bases). CDR3 length: 14 amino acids. V lost 4 bases, J lost 3 bases, and 10 bases lay in between. Germline-derived CDR1 and CDR2 are SGHKS and YYEKEE (reference sequence). The CDR3 is CASSAGTYTGELFF. In nucleotides, the CDR3 is TGTGCCAGCAGCGCGGGAACTTACACCGGGGAGCTGTTTTTT.

In this sample, this clonotype turned up many times. The gene calls are TRBV12-5 and TRBJ1-5; D is unclear. The germline V gene has CDR1 LGHNT and CDR2 FRNRAP. Trimming removed 7 bases at V and 3 bases at J, with 16 bases between. The CDR3 spans 15 residues. CDR3 sequence reads: CASASRGRTNQPQHF. The CDR3 bases are TGTGCTAGTGCCTCCCGAGGGCGGACCAATCAGCCCCAGCATTTT.

This clonotype was found many times. The CDR3 here is CASSQGRYGYTF. As DNA, the CDR3 is TGCGCCAGCAGCCAAGGGAGATATGGCTACACCTTC. The rearrangement joins TRBV4-1 to TRBJ1-2, with D unclear. CDR3 size: 12 residues. With 1 base removed from V and 5 bases from J, the gap between germline ends came to 5 bases. CDR1 and CDR2 (germline): MGHRA, YSYEKL.

With regard to this clonotype: A much more abundant neighbour one base away suggests this may be a read error. The chain has TRBV5-1 and TRBJ2-3; D might be TRBD2 (6 bases). The CDR3 totals 13 residues. V dropped 3 bases and J dropped 4 bases, with 9 bases sitting between them. Germline V gene lookup returns CDR1 SGHRS and CDR2 YFSETQ. Here the CDR3 reads CASSSASADTQYF. The DNA for the CDR3 is TGCGCCAGCAGCTCCGCTAGCGCAGATACGCAGTATTTT. The full variable domain, in which reference TRBV5-1 and TRBJ2-3 provide the parts outside the CDR3, is KAGVTQTPRYLIKTRGQQVTLSCSPISGHRSVSWYQQTPGQGLQFLFEYFSETQRNKGNFPGRFSGRQFSNSRSEMNVSTLELGDSALYLCASSSASADTQYFGPGTRLTVL.

This clonotype came up many times. J is TRBJ2-2 and V is TRBV20-1; D remains ambiguous. This CDR3 has 14 amino acids. Trimming pared 3 bases from V and 3 bases from J, leaving 11 bases between. CDR1 is DFQATT, CDR2 SNEGSKA, per germline (reference sequence). The chain's CDR3 is CSASCHWHTGELFF. The CDR3 DNA reads as TGCAGTGCTAGTTGCCATTGGCACACCGGGGAGCTGTTTTTT.

Many counts were recorded for this clonotype. The gene calls are TRBV7-2 and TRBJ2-7, with 7 bases that match TRBD1. Germline V lookup: CDR1 SGHTA, CDR2 FQGNSA. V lost 5 bases and J lost 0; bases outside the gene matches: 10. The CDR3 contains 16 residues. The CDR3 nucleotides read TGTGCCAGCAGCCCGGGACAGAACTCGATCTCCTACGAGCAGTACTTC. This encodes CASSPGQNSISYEQYF.

The rearrangement uses TRBV6-1 and TRBJ2-5, with D tentatively TRBD1 or TRBD2 (5 bases each). This CDR3 spans 15 amino acids. CDR1 and CDR2 (germline): MNHNS, SASEGT. The V end was cut by 4 bases, the J end by 0 bases, with 12 bases between. The CDR3 DNA sequence: TGTGCCAGCAGTGCTGCCGGGACCTACCAAGAGACCCAGTACTTC. Translated: CASSAAGTYQETQYF.

This clonotype was seen repeatedly, ten times or more. V is TRBV12-3 or TRBV12-4 and J is TRBJ1-3; 7 positions match TRBD1. The CDR3 length is 14 residues. V gave up 1 base and J gave up 4 bases; unmatched junction bases: 1. The CDR3 nucleotides are TGTGCCAGCAGTTTAGGAGGGGGCGGAAACACCATATATTTT. This sequence encodes CASSLGGGGNTIYF.

There are many counts of this clonotype. The rearrangement uses TRBV19 and TRBJ2-7; no definite D call. This CDR3 has 14 residues. Trimming pared 5 bases from V and 0 bases from J, leaving 11 bases between. Germline CDR1 and CDR2: LNHDA and SQIVND (reference sequence). CDR3 sequence (DNA): TGTGCCAGTAGTCCTGCGGCTTCCTCCTACGAGCAGTACTTC. Its translation: CASSPAASSYEQYF.